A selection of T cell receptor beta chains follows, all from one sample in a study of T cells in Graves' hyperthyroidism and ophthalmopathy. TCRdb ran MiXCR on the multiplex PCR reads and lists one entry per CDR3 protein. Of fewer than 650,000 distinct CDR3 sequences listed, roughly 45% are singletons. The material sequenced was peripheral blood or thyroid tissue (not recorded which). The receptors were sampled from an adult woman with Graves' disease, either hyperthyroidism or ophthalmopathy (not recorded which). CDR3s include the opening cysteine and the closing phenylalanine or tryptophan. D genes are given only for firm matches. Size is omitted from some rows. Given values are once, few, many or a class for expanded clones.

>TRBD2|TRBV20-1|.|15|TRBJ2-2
TGCAGTGCCCGAAACCCTAGCGGTAACACCGGGGAGCTGTTTTTT
CSARNPSGNTGELFF
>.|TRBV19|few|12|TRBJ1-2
TGTGCCAGTAGTCGGAACACCTATGGCTACACCTTC
CASSRNTYGYTF
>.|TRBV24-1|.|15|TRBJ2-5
TGTGCCACCAGTGATTCCCTGGGTACGGGAGAGACCCAGTACTTC
CATSDSLGTGETQYF
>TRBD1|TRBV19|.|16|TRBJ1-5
TGTGCCAGTAGAGAGATACAGGGGGCGAGCAATCAGCCCCAGCATTTT
CASREIQGASNQPQHF
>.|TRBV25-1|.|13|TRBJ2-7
TGTGCCAGCAGGTACGGGAGAGTCGACGAGCAGTACTTC
CASRYGRVDEQYF
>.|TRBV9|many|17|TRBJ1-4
TGTGCCAGCAGCGTAGGCGGTGTCGGGGCGAGTATGGGAAAACTGTTTTTT
CASSVGGVGASMGKLFF
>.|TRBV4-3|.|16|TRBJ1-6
TGCGCCAGCAGCCCGGTGGTGAGCTCCTATAATTCACCCCTCCACTTT
CASSPVVSSYNSPLHF
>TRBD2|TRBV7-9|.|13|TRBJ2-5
TGTGCCAGTGACGCGGGGGGCAATCAGCCCCAGTACTTC
CASDAGGNQPQYF
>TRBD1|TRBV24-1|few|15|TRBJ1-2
TGTGCCACCAGTTCGGGGACAGGCAGCAACTATGGCTACACCTTC
CATSSGTGSNYGYTF
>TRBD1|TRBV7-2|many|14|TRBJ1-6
TGTGCCAGCAGCCTCCGGGACAGGAATTCACCCCTCCACTTT
CASSLRDRNSPLHF
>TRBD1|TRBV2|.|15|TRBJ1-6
TGTGCCAGCAGTCCTCGACAGGGTGGGTTTTCACCCCTCCACTTT
CASSPRQGGFSPLHF
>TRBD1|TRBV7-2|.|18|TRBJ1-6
TGTGCCAGCAGCTTAGAGCAACCCCCGGGACAGGGCGATTCACCCCTCCACTTT
CASSLEQPPGQGDSPLHF
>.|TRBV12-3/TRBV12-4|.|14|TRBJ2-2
TGTGCCAGCAGTTCCGGGGTGGACACCGGGGAGCTGTTTTTT
CASSSGVDTGELFF